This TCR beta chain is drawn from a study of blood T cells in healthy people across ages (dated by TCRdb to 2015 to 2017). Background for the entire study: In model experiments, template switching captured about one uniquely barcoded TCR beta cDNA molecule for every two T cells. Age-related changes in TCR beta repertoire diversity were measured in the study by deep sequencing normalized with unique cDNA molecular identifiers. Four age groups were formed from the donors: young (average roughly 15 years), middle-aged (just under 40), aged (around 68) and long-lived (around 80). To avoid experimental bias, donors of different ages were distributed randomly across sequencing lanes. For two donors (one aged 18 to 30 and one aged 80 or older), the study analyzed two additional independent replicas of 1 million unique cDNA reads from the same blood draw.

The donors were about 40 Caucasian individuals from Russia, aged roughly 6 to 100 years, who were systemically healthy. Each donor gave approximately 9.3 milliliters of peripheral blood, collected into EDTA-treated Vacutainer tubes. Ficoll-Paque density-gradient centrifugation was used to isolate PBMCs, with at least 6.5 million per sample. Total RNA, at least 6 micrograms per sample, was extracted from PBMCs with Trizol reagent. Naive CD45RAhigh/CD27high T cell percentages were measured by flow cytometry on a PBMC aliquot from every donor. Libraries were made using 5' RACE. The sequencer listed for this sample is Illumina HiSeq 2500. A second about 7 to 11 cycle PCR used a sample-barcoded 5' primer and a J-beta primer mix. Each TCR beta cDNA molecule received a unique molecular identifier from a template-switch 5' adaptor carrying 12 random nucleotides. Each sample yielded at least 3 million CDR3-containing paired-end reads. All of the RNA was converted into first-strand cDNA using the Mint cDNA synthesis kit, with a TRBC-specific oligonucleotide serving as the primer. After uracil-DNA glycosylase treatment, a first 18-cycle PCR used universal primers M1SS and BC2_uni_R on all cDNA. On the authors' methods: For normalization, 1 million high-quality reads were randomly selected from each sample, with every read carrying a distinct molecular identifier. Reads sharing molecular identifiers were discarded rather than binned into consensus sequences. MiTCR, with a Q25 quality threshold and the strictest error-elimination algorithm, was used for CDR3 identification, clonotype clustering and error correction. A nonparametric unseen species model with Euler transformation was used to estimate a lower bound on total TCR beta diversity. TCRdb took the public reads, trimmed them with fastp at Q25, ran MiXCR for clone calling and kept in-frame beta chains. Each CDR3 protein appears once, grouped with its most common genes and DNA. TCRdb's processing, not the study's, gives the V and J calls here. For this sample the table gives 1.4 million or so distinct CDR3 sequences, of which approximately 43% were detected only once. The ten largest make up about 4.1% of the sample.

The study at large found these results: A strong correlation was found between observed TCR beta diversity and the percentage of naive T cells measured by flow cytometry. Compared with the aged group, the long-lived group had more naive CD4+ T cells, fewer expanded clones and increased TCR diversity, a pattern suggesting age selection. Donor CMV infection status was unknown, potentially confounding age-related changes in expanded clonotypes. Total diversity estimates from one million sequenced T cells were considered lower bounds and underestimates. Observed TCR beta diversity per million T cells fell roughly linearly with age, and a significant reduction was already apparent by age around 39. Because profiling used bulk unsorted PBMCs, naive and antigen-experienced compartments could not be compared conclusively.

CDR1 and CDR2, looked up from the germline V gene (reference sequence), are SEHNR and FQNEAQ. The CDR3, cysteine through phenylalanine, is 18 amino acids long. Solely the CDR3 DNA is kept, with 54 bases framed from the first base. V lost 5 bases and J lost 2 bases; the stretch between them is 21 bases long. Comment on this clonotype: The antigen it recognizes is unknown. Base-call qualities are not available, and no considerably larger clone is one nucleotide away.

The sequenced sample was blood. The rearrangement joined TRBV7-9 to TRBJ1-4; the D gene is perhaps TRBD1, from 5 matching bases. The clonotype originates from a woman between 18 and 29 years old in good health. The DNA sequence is TGTGCCAGCAGCGACCGGGACGGAAATGGGAGGACTAATGAAAAACTGTTTTTT. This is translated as CASSDRDGNGRTNEKLFF.